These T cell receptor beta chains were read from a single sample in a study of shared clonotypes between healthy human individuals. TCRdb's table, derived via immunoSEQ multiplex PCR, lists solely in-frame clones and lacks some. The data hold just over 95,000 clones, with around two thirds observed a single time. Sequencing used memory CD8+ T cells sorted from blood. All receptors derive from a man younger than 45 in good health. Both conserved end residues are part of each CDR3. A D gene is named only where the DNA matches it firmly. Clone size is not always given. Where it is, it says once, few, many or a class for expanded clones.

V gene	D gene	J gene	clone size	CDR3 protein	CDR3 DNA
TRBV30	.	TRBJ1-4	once	CAWSVGASNEKLFF	TGTGCCTGGAGTGTGGGGGCCTCTAATGAAAAACTGTTTTTT
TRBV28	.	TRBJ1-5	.	CASGTGAQHF	TGTGCCAGCGGCACTGGGGCCCAGCATTTT
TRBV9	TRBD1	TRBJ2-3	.	CASSVRTGAADTQYF	TGTGCCAGCAGCGTAAGGACAGGCGCGGCAGATACGCAGTATTTT
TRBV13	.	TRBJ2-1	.	CASSGRAYNEQFF	TGTGCCAGCAGCGGCAGGGCATACAATGAGCAGTTCTTC
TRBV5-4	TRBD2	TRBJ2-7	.	CASIGGGPIYEQYF	TGTGCCAGCATTGGGGGAGGGCCCATCTACGAGCAGTACTTC
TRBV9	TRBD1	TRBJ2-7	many	CASSVGTGVYEQYF	TGTGCCAGCAGCGTAGGGACAGGGGTCTACGAGCAGTACTTC
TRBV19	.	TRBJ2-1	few	CASSISLTVNGEQFF	TGTGCCAGTAGTATTTCCCTTACAGTAAACGGTGAGCAGTTCTTC
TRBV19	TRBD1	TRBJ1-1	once	CASSTQTGGEAFF	TGTGCCAGTAGTACACAGACAGGGGGTGAAGCTTTCTTT
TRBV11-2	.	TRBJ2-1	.	CASSLAGNYNEQFF	TGTGCCAGCAGTTTAGCCGGGAACTACAATGAGCAGTTCTTC
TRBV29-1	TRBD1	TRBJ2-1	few	CSVRTGAQTIGQFF	TGCAGCGTTCGGACAGGGGCCCAGACAATTGGGCAGTTCTTC
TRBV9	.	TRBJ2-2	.	CASSVAPLNTGELFF	TGTGCCAGCAGCGTAGCGCCCCTGAACACCGGGGAGCTGTTTTTT
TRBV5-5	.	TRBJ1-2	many	CASGKGIDNYGYTF	TGTGCCAGCGGAAAGGGTATCGATAACTATGGCTACACCTTC
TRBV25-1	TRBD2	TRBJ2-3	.	CASSASGSSDTQYF	TGTGCCAGCAGTGCCAGCGGGAGCTCAGATACGCAGTATTTT
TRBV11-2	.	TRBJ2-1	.	CASSSPGRRLEQFF	TGTGCCAGCAGCTCCCCGGGACGGCGACTCGAGCAGTTCTTC
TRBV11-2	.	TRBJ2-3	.	CASSLGLGGTDTQYF	TGTGCCAGCAGCTTAGGCTTGGGGGGCACAGATACGCAGTATTTT
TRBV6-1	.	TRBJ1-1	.	CASSEFGGGATEAFF	TGTGCCAGCAGTGAATTCGGGGGAGGGGCCACTGAAGCTTTCTTT
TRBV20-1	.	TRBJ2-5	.	CSAENQETQYF	TGCAGTGCTGAAAACCAAGAGACCCAGTACTTC
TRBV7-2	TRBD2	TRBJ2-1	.	CASSSLWTSGRDNEQFF	TGTGCCAGCAGTTCTCTCTGGACTAGCGGGAGGGATAATGAGCAGTTCTTC
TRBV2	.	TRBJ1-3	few	CASSGSGNSGNTIYF	TGTGCCAGCAGTGGGTCAGGGAACTCTGGAAACACCATATATTTT
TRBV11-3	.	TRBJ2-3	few	CASSLALTDTQYF	TGTGCCAGCAGCCTAGCCCTCACAGATACGCAGTATTTT
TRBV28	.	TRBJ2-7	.	CASSDSSYEQYF	TGTGCCAGCAGTGACAGTTCCTACGAGCAGTACTTC
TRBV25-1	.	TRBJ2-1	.	CASTGHAEEQEDEQFF	TGTGCCAGCACCGGCCACGCAGAAGAACAAGAAGATGAGCAGTTCTTC
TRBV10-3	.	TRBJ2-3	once	CAISESETGGTDTQYF	TGTGCCATCAGTGAGTCGGAAACGGGTGGCACAGATACGCAGTATTTT
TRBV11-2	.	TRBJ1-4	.	CASSHTGSRGPLLFF	TGTGCCAGCAGCCATACAGGGTCGAGGGGTCCTTTACTGTTTTTT
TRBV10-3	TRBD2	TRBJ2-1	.	CAISDPLLREKSYNEQFF	TGTGCCATCAGTGACCCCCTATTGCGGGAGAAGTCTTACAATGAGCAGTTCTTC
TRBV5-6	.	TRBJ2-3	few	CASSSRDTFADTQYF	TGTGCCAGCAGCAGCCGGGACACTTTTGCAGATACGCAGTATTTT
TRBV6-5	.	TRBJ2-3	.	CASSPSVRATDTQYF	TGTGCCAGCAGTCCCTCGGTACGGGCCACAGATACGCAGTATTTT
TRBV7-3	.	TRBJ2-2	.	CASSLPSSAGELFF	TGTGCCAGCAGCTTACCGTCATCCGCCGGGGAGCTGTTTTTT
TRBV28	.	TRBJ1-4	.	CASSFKSGRRDEKLFF	TGTGCCAGCAGTTTTAAATCAGGACGTCGGGATGAAAAACTGTTTTTT
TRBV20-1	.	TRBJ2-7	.	CSARREEQYF	TGCAGTGCTAGGCGGGAAGAGCAGTACTTC
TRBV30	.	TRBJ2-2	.	CAWSDAGAGELFF	TGTGCCTGGAGTGACGCAGGGGCCGGGGAGCTGTTTTTT
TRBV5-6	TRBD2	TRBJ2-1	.	CASSIGLAGGLNEQFF	TGTGCCAGCAGCATCGGACTAGCGGGAGGGCTCAATGAGCAGTTCTTC
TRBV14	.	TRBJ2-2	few	CASSQLQPNTGELFF	TGTGCCAGCAGCCAATTGCAGCCGAACACCGGGGAGCTGTTTTTT
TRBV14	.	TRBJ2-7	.	CASSRERTPYEQYF	TGTGCCAGCAGCCGGGAGCGGACCCCGTACGAGCAGTACTTC
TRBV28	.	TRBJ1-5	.	CASSLWVLVRNQPQHF	TGTGCCAGCAGTTTATGGGTTTTGGTGCGCAATCAGCCCCAGCATTTT
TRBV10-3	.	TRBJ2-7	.	CAISGLYEQYF	TGTGCCATCAGTGGTTTGTACGAGCAGTACTTC
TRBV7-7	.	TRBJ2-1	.	CASSPTLGGPGNEQFF	TGTGCTAGCAGCCCTACCCTCGGGGGGCCGGGCAATGAGCAGTTCTTC